This entry describes one T cell receptor beta chain. As yet, its antigen is unknown. Primed by a sample-barcoded 5' primer and a J-beta primer mix, a second PCR proceeded for about 7 to 11 cycles. TCRdb ran MiXCR on the 5' RACE reads and lists one entry per CDR3 protein. The sample carries around 870,000 distinct CDR3 sequences, less than 35% recorded once. The sample comes from a study of blood T cells in healthy people across ages. The germline V and J ends were trimmed by 0 bases and 7 bases, with 8 bases remaining between them. Germline CDR1 reads KGHDR; CDR2 reads SFDVKD. The CDR3 runs 13 residues. Regarding the study as a whole: Per-million-T-cell TCR beta diversity fell roughly linearly with age.

Sequencing input: blood. The chain recombines TRBV24-1 with TRBJ1-2; D unresolved. This TCR came from a woman of 80 years or more in good health. CDR3: CATSDLRGSGYTF. CDR3 DNA sequence: TGTGCCACCAGTGATTTGCGGGGTTCTGGCTACACCTTC.